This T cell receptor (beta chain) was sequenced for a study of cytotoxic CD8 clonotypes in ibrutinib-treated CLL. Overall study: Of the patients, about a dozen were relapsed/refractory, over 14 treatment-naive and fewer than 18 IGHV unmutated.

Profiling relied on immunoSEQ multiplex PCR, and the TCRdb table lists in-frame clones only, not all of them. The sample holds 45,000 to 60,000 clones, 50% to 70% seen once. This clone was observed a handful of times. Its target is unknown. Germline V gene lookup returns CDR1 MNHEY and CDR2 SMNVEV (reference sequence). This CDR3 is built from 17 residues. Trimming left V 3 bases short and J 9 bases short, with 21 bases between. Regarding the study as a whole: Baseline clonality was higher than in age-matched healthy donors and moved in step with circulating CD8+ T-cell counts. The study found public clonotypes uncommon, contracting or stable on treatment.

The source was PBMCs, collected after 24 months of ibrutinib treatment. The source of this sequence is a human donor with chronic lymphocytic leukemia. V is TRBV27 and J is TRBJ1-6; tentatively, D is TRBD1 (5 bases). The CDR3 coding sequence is TGTGCCAGCAGTTTGAAGGGGCGATGGGACCCTGGTTCACCCCTCCACTTT. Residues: CASSLKGRWDPGSPLHF.